Each of the 5 T cell receptor beta chains below was sequenced from the same sample in a study of blood T cell repertoires in COVID-19. Measured with immunoSEQ multiplex PCR; TCRdb has only the in-frame clones, and not every one. Counted here are 30,000 to 35,000 clones, around four fifths occurring once; the ten biggest clones make up approximately 3.6%. Sequencing used peripheral blood. Receptors were obtained from a man in his forties or fifties with acute or convalescent COVID-19.

The V call is TRBV27, the J call TRBJ2-3, with 9 positions matching TRBD2. Germline values: CDR1 MNHEY, CDR2 SMNVEV (reference sequence). The junction had 3 bases not matched to a gene; V was cut back by 3 bases and J by 5 bases. The CDR3 is made up of 14 amino acids. CDR3 amino acids: CASSLGSGGDTQYF. In DNA form, the CDR3 reads TGTGCCAGCAGTTTGGGTAGCGGGGGAGATACGCAGTATTTT.

In regard to this clone: The sample carries other DNA sequences with the same CDR3. This chain uses TRBV19 with TRBJ2-7, with 7 bases that match TRBD1. Germline V gene data show CDR1 as LNHDA and CDR2 as SQIVND (reference sequence). Trimming cost V 4 bases and J 2 bases; bases outside gene matches: 5. The CDR3 covers 14 residues. CDR3 DNA sequence: TGTGCCAGTAGTACCCGACAGGGTCCCTACGAGCAGTACTTC. This gives the protein CASSTRQGPYEQYF. The full variable domain, its missing parts supplied by reference TRBV19 and TRBJ2-7, is DGGITQSPKYLFRKEGQNVTLSCEQNLNHDAMYWYRQDPGQGLRLIYYSQIVNDFQKGDIAEGYSVSREKKESFPLTVTSAQKNPTAFYLCASSTRQGPYEQYFGPGTRLTVT.

The chain recombines TRBV10-2 with TRBJ2-5; TRBD1 matches 7 bases. The CDR3 loop spans 14 amino acids. V gave up 6 bases and J gave up 3 bases; unmatched junction bases: 7. The germline gives CDR1 WSHSY, CDR2 SAAADI. For the CDR3, the DNA is TGCGCCAGCAGGGGTAATGACAGGGAAGAGACCCAGTACTTC. This gives the protein CASRGNDREETQYF.

This clone was seen more than once but under ten times. The chain has TRBV7-5 and TRBJ1-2. TRBV7-5 is marked as a pseudogene. The CDR3 runs to 14 residues. The CDR3 sequence: CARPPSGGFYGYTF. Here the CDR3 DNA reads TGTGCCAGACCGCCGTCGGGGGGGTTTTATGGCTACACCTTC.

The chain recombines TRBV27 with TRBJ2-4, with 9 bases that match TRBD1. Germline CDR1 is MNHEY and CDR2 is SMNVEV (reference sequence). The CDR3 sequence is 14 residues long. The V gene end was trimmed by 5 bases and the J gene end by 6 bases; junction bases not matched to a gene: 5. The CDR3 here is CASSPGTGINIQYF. CDR3 bases: TGTGCCAGCAGTCCGGGGACAGGGATAAACATTCAGTACTTC.